The 28 T cell receptor beta chains in this list originate from one sample, sequenced in a study of blood T cell repertoires in COVID-19. Method: immunoSEQ multiplex PCR; TCRdb's copy keeps in-frame clones and lacks some. This sample carries fewer than 300,000 clones, about 90% of them seen once, and the ten largest clones take approximately 6%. The sequenced sample consisted of peripheral blood. These receptor sequences come from a woman between 45 and 65 years old with COVID-19, enrolled during active disease.

This chain joins TRBV29-1 and TRBJ1-1; the D gene is possibly TRBD1 (6 bases). CDR1 SQVTM and CDR2 ANQGSEA come from the germline V gene. With 6 bases removed from V and 4 bases from J, the gap between germline ends came to 9 bases. This CDR3 is built from 11 residues. The CDR3 loop is CSVTGFTEAFF. CDR3 coding DNA: TGCAGCGTAACAGGGTTCACTGAAGCTTTCTTT. The whole variable domain, remainder taken from reference TRBV29-1 and TRBJ1-1, is SAVISQKPSRDICQRGTSLTIQCQVDSQVTMMFWYRQQPGQSLTLIATANQGSEATYESGFVIDKFPISRPNLTFSTLTVSNMSPEDSSIYLCSVTGFTEAFFGQGTRLTVV.

This chain joins TRBV28 and TRBJ1-1; 11 positions match TRBD1. The CDR3 sequence is 16 residues long. CDR1 is MDHEN, CDR2 SYDVKM, per germline. Trimming took 4 bases from V and 3 from J; bases not matched to a gene: 7. The CDR3 loop is CASSSTGTGGYTEAFF. In DNA form, the CDR3 reads TGTGCCAGCAGTTCTACCGGGACAGGGGGGTACACTGAAGCTTTCTTT.

This chain joins TRBV30 and TRBJ2-2, with unresolved D. CDR1 is GTSNPN, CDR2 SVGIG, per germline (reference sequence). The CDR3 is 10 amino acids. V lost 7 bases and J lost 8, with 8 bases in between. As DNA, the CDR3 is TGTGCCTTCACTCTTGGGGAGCTGTTTTTT. This translates into CAFTLGELFF.

The genes are TRBV19 and TRBJ1-2, with D tentatively TRBD1 (5 bases). Germline V CDR1 and CDR2: LNHDA, SQIVND (reference sequence). Trimming removed 3 bases at V and 7 bases at J, with 9 bases between. This CDR3 comprises 12 residues. CDR3 sequence reads: CASSIQGTGYTF. DNA for the CDR3: TGTGCCAGTAGTATTCAGGGAACTGGCTACACCTTC.

This chain uses TRBV5-1 with TRBJ1-2; 8 nucleotides match TRBD1. In germline, CDR1 is SGHRS, CDR2 YFSETQ. The CDR3 is 13 residues long. V dropped 4 bases and J dropped 4; count of bases not matched to a gene: 3. This CDR3 reads CASSADRVYGYTF. In nucleotides, the CDR3 is TGCGCCAGCAGCGCGGACAGGGTCTATGGCTACACCTTC.

The chain carries TRBV5-4 and TRBJ2-5; 10 nucleotides align to TRBD2. The CDR3 has 15 residues. Germline V CDR1 and CDR2: SGHNT, YYREEE (reference sequence). Losses at the gene ends were 2 bases for V and 5 bases for J; bases not matched to a gene: 6. The CDR3 DNA reads as TGTGCCAGCAGCTTTTCTAGCGGGAGAAAGGAGACCCAGTACTTC. Protein: CASSFSSGRKETQYF.

V and J are TRBV14 and TRBJ1-2; no clear D. V lost 0 bases and J 8 bases, leaving 10 bases between the germline ends. The CDR3 consists of 13 residues. Germline CDR1 and CDR2: SGHDN and FVKESK. Written as DNA, the CDR3 is TGTGCCAGCAGCCAAGATCTAGGGAGAGGCTACACCTTC. Translation: CASSQDLGRGYTF.

The J gene is TRBJ2-1, the V gene TRBV5-6; 7 nucleotides align to TRBD1. V gave up 4 bases and J gave up 6 bases; unmatched junction bases: 10. From germline, CDR1 is SGHDT and CDR2 YYEEEE. This CDR3 has 15 residues. Here the CDR3 DNA reads TGTGCCAGCAGCCCCGGAACAGGGGATAGCAATGAGCAGTTCTTC. Its protein product is CASSPGTGDSNEQFF.

The table lists this clone with a few counts. The CDR3 here is CAWGPRGYEQYF. The CDR3 DNA reads as TGTGCCTGGGGACCGCGGGGCTACGAGCAGTACTTC. The V and J genes are TRBV30 and TRBJ2-7; the D gene is possibly TRBD2 (6 bases). V was trimmed by 5 bases and J by 3 bases, leaving 11 bases between them. CDR3 length: 12 residues. In germline, CDR1 is GTSNPN, CDR2 SVGIG (reference sequence).

V and J are TRBV7-2 and TRBJ2-5; D unresolved. The CDR3 length is 10 residues. Germline assignment: CDR1 SGHTA and CDR2 FQGNSA. The V end was cut by 4 bases, the J end by 5 bases, with 2 bases between. CDR3 residues: CASSSETQYF. In DNA, the CDR3 is TGTGCCAGCAGCTCTGAGACCCAGTACTTC. Based on the CDR3 plus reference TRBV7-2 and TRBJ2-5, the full variable domain is GAGVSQSPSNKVTEKGKDVELRCDPISGHTALYWYRQSLGQGLEFLIYFQGNSAPDKSGLPSDRFSAERTGGSVSTLTIQRTQQEDSAVYLCASSSETQYFGPGTRLLVL.

This chain links TRBV7-8 with TRBJ1-5; TRBD1 agrees at 7 bases. Germline V lookup: CDR1 SGHVS, CDR2 FQNEAQ. V was pared by 5 bases and J by 5 bases, with 6 bases of the junction left unmatched. This CDR3 is built from 14 residues. CDR3 sequence: CASSRNRGYQPQHF. The CDR3 nucleotides read TGTGCCAGCAGCAGGAACAGGGGCTATCAGCCCCAGCATTTT.

The chain joins TRBV3-1 (or the pseudogene TRBV3-2) to TRBJ2-4; D call uncertain. With 4 bases removed from V and 1 base from J, the gap between germline ends came to 8 bases. In germline, CDR1 is LGHDT, CDR2 YNNKEL (reference sequence). CDR3 length equals 14 residues. The CDR3 loop is CASSRFSAKNIQYF. CDR3 in DNA: TGTGCCAGCAGCCGATTTAGCGCCAAAAACATTCAGTACTTC.

The rearrangement links TRBV6-4 to TRBJ2-3; TRBD2 agrees at 12 bases. Germline assignment: CDR1 MRHNA and CDR2 SNTAGT. With V trimmed by 6 bases and J by 2 bases, 12 bases remained unmatched. This CDR3 contains 18 residues. The CDR3 reads CASRPRRTSGEVTDTQYF. CDR3 in DNA: TGTGCCAGCAGACCACGTCGGACTAGCGGGGAGGTCACAGATACGCAGTATTTT.

V gene TRBV4-3 combines with J gene TRBJ1-3; D ambiguous. The CDR3 is 14 amino acids. Germline-derived CDR1 and CDR2 are LGHNA and YSLEER. Trimming pared 4 bases from V and 0 bases from J, leaving 7 bases between. CDR3 protein: CASSLLGSGNTIYF. Written as DNA, the CDR3 is TGCGCCAGCAGCCTCCTCGGCTCTGGAAACACCATATATTTT.

This chain connects TRBV13 to TRBJ1-5; D not resolved. This CDR3 is 15 amino acids long. Germline V lookup: CDR1 PRHDT, CDR2 FYEKMQ (reference sequence). V was clipped by 2 bases and J by 3 bases, with 11 bases between them. The CDR3, as DNA: TGTGCCAGCAGCTTAAGAAAGAGGGACAATCAGCCCCAGCATTTT. Protein: CASSLRKRDNQPQHF.

The V gene is TRBV18, the J gene TRBJ2-1, with no clear D. The germline V and J ends were trimmed by 0 bases and 0 bases, with 3 bases remaining between them. This CDR3 region has 14 residues. Germline V gene lookup returns CDR1 KGHSH and CDR2 LQKENI. The CDR3 sequence is CASSPPSSYNEQFF. In nucleotides, the CDR3 is TGTGCCAGCTCACCACCTAGCTCCTACAATGAGCAGTTCTTC. The full variable domain, its missing parts supplied by reference TRBV18 and TRBJ2-1, is NAGVMQNPRHLVRRRGQEARLRCSPMKGHSHVYWYRQLPEEGLKFMVYLQKENIIDESGMPKERFSAEFPKEGPSILRIQQVVRGDSAAYFCASSPPSSYNEQFFGPGTRLTVL.

The rearrangement uses TRBV6-2 or TRBV6-3 and TRBJ1-5; D possibly corresponds to TRBD1 (6 bases). This CDR3 region has 19 residues. The germline V gene has CDR1 MNHEY and CDR2 SVGEGT. The germline V and J ends were trimmed by 3 bases and 5 bases, with 26 bases remaining between them. This CDR3 reads CASSYLHILDRRLDQPQHF. In DNA, the CDR3 is TGTGCCAGCAGTTATCTTCATATCCTTGACAGGCGATTGGATCAGCCCCAGCATTTT.

The chain uses TRBV3-1 (or the pseudogene TRBV3-2) and TRBJ2-7; 13 positions agree with TRBD2. This CDR3 contains 16 residues. Germline values: CDR1 LGHDT, CDR2 YNNKEL (reference sequence). With V trimmed by 4 bases and J by 3 bases, 6 bases remained unmatched. The chain's CDR3 is CASSRSTSGRIYEQYF. The CDR3 DNA sequence: TGTGCCAGCAGCCGCTCGACTAGCGGGAGGATCTACGAGCAGTACTTC.

V gene TRBV24-1 combines with J gene TRBJ2-1; D possibly corresponds to TRBD2 (6 bases). V lost 5 bases and J 0 bases, leaving 7 bases between the germline ends. Germline CDR1 reads KGHDR; CDR2 reads SFDVKD. The CDR3 is 14 amino acids. CDR3 sequence (DNA): TGTGCCACCAGTGGCGGGAACTCCTACAATGAGCAGTTCTTC. It codes for CATSGGNSYNEQFF.

The rearrangement uses TRBV5-1 and TRBJ2-5, with 8 bases aligning to TRBD1. The CDR3 extends over 15 amino acids. With 4 bases clipped from V and 5 bases from J, the junction kept 10 bases outside the gene matches. The germline V gene encodes CDR1 SGHRS and CDR2 YFSETQ. CDR3 loop: CASSEEGTGRETQYF. For the CDR3, the DNA is TGCGCCAGCAGCGAAGAGGGGACAGGAAGGGAGACCCAGTACTTC.

This clone was observed a few times. The chain has TRBV3-1 (or the pseudogene TRBV3-2) and TRBJ1-6; TRBD1 agrees at 7 bases. The CDR3 consists of 16 residues. Germline CDR1 reads LGHDT; CDR2 reads YNNKEL (reference sequence). Unmatched junction bases numbered 6, after V lost 2 bases and J lost 5 bases. The CDR3 sequence is CASSQLTGANNSPLHF. CDR3 bases: TGTGCCAGCAGCCAACTAACAGGGGCCAATAATTCACCCCTCCACTTT.

The chain uses TRBV15 and TRBJ2-5; 7 bases are a match to TRBD1. The V gene's germline CDR1 is LNHNV and CDR2 YYDKDF (reference sequence). The CDR3 totals 14 residues. The V and J ends lost 5 bases and 3 bases, in that order; junction bases with no gene match: 6. CDR3 DNA sequence: TGTGCCACCAGCGCGACAGGGCAGGAAGAGACCCAGTACTTC. Protein sequence: CATSATGQEETQYF.

The rearrangement uses TRBV6-5 and TRBJ2-7, with 8 positions matching TRBD1. This CDR3 spans 14 amino acids. The germline gives CDR1 MNHEY, CDR2 SVGAGI. J lost 1 base, V lost 6 bases, and 5 bases had no gene match. The CDR3 reads CASSLHRGSYEQYF. The CDR3 DNA reads as TGTGCCAGCAGCCTTCACAGGGGGTCCTACGAGCAGTACTTC.

This chain connects TRBV7-2 to TRBJ2-2, with 8 bases lining up with TRBD2. V gave up 5 bases and J gave up 8 bases; unmatched junction bases: 16. CDR1 is SGHTA and CDR2 is FQGNSA in the germline V gene. The CDR3 length is 17 residues. CDR3 DNA sequence: TGTGCCAGCAGCCCAGAGCGACTAGCGATCACCCCGGGGGAGCTGTTTTTT. Its translation: CASSPERLAITPGELFF. Variable domain in full (rest from reference TRBV7-2 and TRBJ2-2): GAGVSQSPSNKVTEKGKDVELRCDPISGHTALYWYRQSLGQGLEFLIYFQGNSAPDKSGLPSDRFSAERTGGSVSTLTIQRTQQEDSAVYLCASSPERLAITPGELFFGEGSRLTVL.

The chain couples TRBV9 to TRBJ1-2, with D unclear. The CDR3 contains 13 residues. The germline V and J ends were trimmed by 0 bases and 4 bases, with 7 bases remaining between them. CDR1 and CDR2 from the germline V gene are SGDLS and YYNGEE. CDR3 sequence: CASSVAAGYGYTF. The DNA of the CDR3 is TGTGCCAGCAGCGTAGCGGCGGGCTATGGCTACACCTTC.

V and J are TRBV12-5 and TRBJ2-7; the match to TRBD2 covers 7 bases. Germline trimming cut 5 bases from V and 2 bases from J; bases unmatched to any gene: 12. The CDR3 has 16 amino acids. Germline V gene sequence: CDR1 LGHNT, CDR2 FRNRAP. CDR3 amino acids: CASGPRAKRETYEQYF. The CDR3 DNA follows: TGTGCTAGTGGTCCTCGCGCGAAGCGGGAAACCTACGAGCAGTACTTC. Full variable domain (rest looked up from reference TRBV12-5 and TRBJ2-7): DARVTQTPRHKVTEMGQEVTMRCQPILGHNTVFWYRQTMMQGLELLAYFRNRAPLDDSGMPKDRFSAEMPDATLATLKIQPSEPRDSAVYFCASGPRAKRETYEQYFGPGTRLTVT.

This clone is a singleton in its sample. V is TRBV7-2 and J is TRBJ1-3; 8 nucleotides agree with TRBD1. The germline CDR1 and CDR2 sequences are SGHTA and FQGNSA. The CDR3 is 15 residues long. Unmatched junction bases numbered 7, after V lost 5 bases and J lost 4 bases. Here the CDR3 reads CASSHKQGVGNTIYF. Here the CDR3 DNA reads TGTGCCAGCAGCCACAAACAGGGGGTCGGAAACACCATATATTTT. The entire variable domain, with the rest obtained from reference TRBV7-2 and TRBJ1-3, is as follows: GAGVSQSPSNKVTEKGKDVELRCDPISGHTALYWYRQSLGQGLEFLIYFQGNSAPDKSGLPSDRFSAERTGGSVSTLTIQRTQQEDSAVYLCASSHKQGVGNTIYFGEGSWLTVV.

This clone was detected only once. The rearrangement uses TRBV6-6 and TRBJ2-1; TRBD1 matches 7 bases. V was pared by 1 base and J by 7 bases, with 4 bases of the junction left unmatched. Per the germline V gene, CDR1 is MNHNY and CDR2 is SVGAGI (reference sequence). CDR3 length: 14 amino acids. As DNA, the CDR3 is TGTGCCAGCAGTTACTTTTTACAGGGGAATGAGCAGTTCTTC. Residues: CASSYFLQGNEQFF.